This T cell receptor beta chain came from a study of technical replicates of blood from several donors. With 1 base removed from V and 4 bases from J, the gap between germline ends came to 7 bases. This CDR3 is built from 13 residues. From germline, CDR1 is SGHVS and CDR2 FNYEAQ. The protocol was immunoSEQ multiplex PCR, while the TCRdb copy is restricted to in-frame clones and leaves out a portion. The sample has around 63,000 clones, more than 95% seen once; the top ten hold around 0.15%. The V gene is TRBV7-6, the J gene TRBJ1-2, with a weak D call TRBD1 (6 bases). The TCR was taken from a human donor in good health. Specimen: T cells isolated from PBMCs. This CDR3 is CASSLEGGYGYTF. The DNA of the CDR3 is TGTGCCAGCAGCTTAGAAGGGGGCTATGGCTACACCTTC.